The rows below give T cell receptor beta chains drawn from one sample of a study of T cell responses to AZD1222 COVID-19 vaccine. Profiling relied on immunoSEQ multiplex PCR, and the TCRdb table lists in-frame clones only, not all of them. The data hold roughly 54,000 clones, with around 90% observed a single time. The specimen comprised peripheral blood, sampled 28 days after the second AZD1222 dose. These receptors were obtained from an adult who received the AZD1222 COVID-19 vaccine. Both conserved end residues are part of each CDR3. The D gene is left open where the match is weak. Clone size appears in some rows only: once, few, many, or a class for an expanded clone.

j_call,v_call,cdr3_length,d_call,clone_size,cdr3_aa,cdr3_nt
TRBJ2-6,TRBV3-1/TRBV3-2,16,.,.,CASSQGTGSGANVLTF,TGTGCCAGCAGCCAAGGGACGGGGTCTGGGGCCAACGTCCTGACTTTC
TRBJ2-2,TRBV27,16,TRBD2,.,CASSFWQRGNTGELFF,TGTGCCAGCAGTTTTTGGCAGCGGGGGAACACCGGGGAGCTGTTTTTT
TRBJ2-7,TRBV9,18,TRBD2,.,CASSVDAWELAGSGEQYF,TGTGCCAGCAGCGTAGACGCCTGGGAACTAGCGGGTAGTGGAGAGCAGTACTTC
TRBJ1-1,TRBV2,15,.,.,CASSEGPGRYTEAFF,TGTGCCAGCAGTGAAGGTCCGGGGCGGTACACTGAAGCTTTCTTT
TRBJ1-2,TRBV18,13,.,.,CASSPRSDYGYTF,TGTGCCAGCTCACCACGGTCAGACTATGGCTACACCTTC
TRBJ1-1,TRBV19,13,.,.,CASSLAGSAEAFF,TGTGCCAGTAGCCTTGCGGGGAGCGCTGAAGCTTTCTTT
TRBJ2-7,TRBV5-1,15,.,.,CASSLEGRGFDEQYF,TGCGCCAGCAGCTTGGAGGGCAGGGGTTTCGACGAGCAGTACTTC
TRBJ2-7,TRBV9,13,.,.,CASSVGDSYEQYF,TGTGCCAGCAGCGTAGGAGACTCCTACGAGCAGTACTTC
TRBJ1-2,TRBV3-1/TRBV3-2,14,TRBD1,.,CASSQEQGSYGYTF,TGTGCCAGCAGCCAAGAACAGGGGAGCTATGGCTACACCTTC
TRBJ2-1,TRBV18,17,TRBD2,.,CASSQAGTSGTYNEQFF,TGTGCCAGCTCACAAGCCGGGACTAGCGGGACCTACAATGAGCAGTTCTTC
TRBJ2-6,TRBV13,15,TRBD1,.,CASSFRGYEANVLTF,TGTGCCAGCAGCTTCAGGGGGTACGAGGCCAACGTCCTGACTTTC
TRBJ1-5,TRBV4-2,20,.,.,CASSGHSGPELQEGNQPQHF,TGTGCCAGCAGCGGACACTCCGGGCCCGAGCTCCAGGAGGGCAATCAGCCCCAGCATTTT
TRBJ2-7,TRBV5-1,12,.,.,CASSLEQNEQYF,TGCGCCAGCAGCTTGGAACAAAACGAGCAGTACTTC
TRBJ2-1,TRBV1,20,.,.,CTSSQDAKASTSGRAREQFF,TGCACCAGCAGCCAAGACGCCAAAGCGTCCACTAGCGGGAGGGCCCGAGAGCAGTTCTTC
TRBJ2-4,TRBV2,15,.,.,CASSRGALAKNIQYF,TGTGCCAGCAGCCGGGGGGCCTTAGCCAAAAACATTCAGTACTTC
TRBJ2-2,TRBV21-1,16,.,.,CASSKGVRTNTGELFF,TGTGCCAGCAGCAAAGGAGTCAGGACGAACACCGGGGAGCTGTTTTTT
TRBJ2-3,TRBV23-1,17,TRBD1,.,CASSQHPGTAYTDTQYF,TGCGCCAGCAGTCAACACCCCGGGACAGCTTACACAGATACGCAGTATTTT
TRBJ1-2,TRBV5-4,16,TRBD1,once,CASSSSSGTGGYGYTF,TGTGCCAGCAGCTCATCTAGCGGGACAGGGGGGTATGGCTACACCTTC
TRBJ2-1,TRBV19,16,.,once,CASSISLGGTYNEQFF,TGTGCCAGTAGTATTTCATTGGGTGGGACCTACAATGAGCAGTTCTTC
TRBJ2-1,TRBV5-1,18,TRBD2,.,CASSLVDMGLAGGNEQFF,TGCGCCAGCAGCTTGGTGGACATGGGACTAGCGGGAGGTAATGAGCAGTTCTTC
TRBJ2-3,TRBV30,12,TRBD2,few,CAGAGGRGTQYF,TGTGCCGGAGCGGGAGGGCGAGGTACGCAGTATTTT
TRBJ1-1,TRBV5-6,13,.,.,CASSLGLAGGAFF,TGTGCCAGCAGCTTAGGGCTGGCGGGTGGAGCTTTCTTT
TRBJ2-7,TRBV7-2,12,.,.,CASSLGSYEQYF,TGTGCCAGCAGCTTAGGGTCCTACGAGCAGTACTTC
TRBJ1-2,TRBV30,13,.,.,CAWQSQVNYGYTF,TGTGCCTGGCAGTCTCAGGTTAACTATGGCTACACCTTC
TRBJ2-7,TRBV29-1,11,.,few,CSVLVRDEQYF,TGCAGCGTCCTCGTCCGGGACGAGCAGTACTTC
TRBJ1-1,TRBV4-3,13,.,.,CASGTGGGTEAFF,TGCGCCAGCGGCACAGGAGGAGGCACTGAAGCTTTCTTT
TRBJ2-1,TRBV7-8,16,.,.,CASSLLAEGGYNEQFF,TGTGCCAGCAGCTTGTTGGCGGAAGGCGGATACAATGAGCAGTTCTTC
TRBJ2-3,TRBV7-6,16,TRBD2,.,CASSLVGGSTTDTQYF,TGTGCCAGCAGCTTAGTCGGGGGGAGTACGACAGATACGCAGTATTTT
TRBJ2-3,TRBV12-3/TRBV12-4,12,.,.,CASSLVGDTQYF,TGTGCCAGCAGTTTAGTGGGAGATACGCAGTATTTT
TRBJ1-2,TRBV10-2,13,.,.,CASSTRTDYGYTF,TGCGCCAGCAGTACAAGGACAGATTATGGCTACACCTTC
TRBJ1-5,TRBV14,17,.,once,CASSQIFETRGNQPQHF,TGTGCCAGCAGCCAGATTTTTGAGACCCGGGGCAATCAGCCCCAGCATTTT
TRBJ2-7,TRBV5-1,15,TRBD1,.,CASSLTGQGADEQYF,TGCGCCAGCAGCTTAACCGGACAGGGGGCGGACGAGCAGTACTTC
TRBJ1-5,TRBV19,14,TRBD1,.,CASSRTGSNQPQHF,TGTGCCAGTAGTCGGACAGGGAGCAATCAGCCCCAGCATTTT